What follows is one TCR beta chain and its context. The target of this receptor is not known. No base quality values were provided; no much bigger clone lies one nucleotide off. This entry belongs to a study of cytomegalovirus exposure and HLA in healthy donors (dated by TCRdb to 2016 to 2017). With regard to the full study: According to an earlier analysis of several hundred of the donors, some 180 million T cells yielded 95 million to 140 million unique TCR beta sequences and around 280 Gb of sequence data. Roughly 5 DR-DQ haplotypes were handled as single units for association and clustering because linkage in the cohort was strong. Typing coverage differed by locus: A, B, C, DRB1 and DQB1 were typed in roughly 620-630 donors, DQA1 in about 560, DPA1 in around 580, and DPB1 in roughly 450. Donor age, sex, ethnicity and CMV serostatus were compiled together with the repertoire data. Among almost 400 genotyped donors of the cohort, an average of roughly 240,000 unique TCR beta nucleotide sequences were sequenced per donor, about a sixth of them non-productive. Among the roughly 410 genotyped donors, more than 70% belonged to the genetic ancestry cluster associated with self-reported Caucasian donors. A later analysis re-examined previously published TCR beta repertoires from around 670 donors and added high-resolution HLA genotyping to investigate patterns of TCR occurrence. An earlier analysis of several hundred of the donors applied high-throughput TCR beta sequencing to assess whether each TCR beta V gene segment acted as functional or pseudogenic. The study profiled the T cell repertoires of 500 to 800 subjects by immunosequencing and related them to cytomegalovirus serostatus. HLA typing included class I and class II loci at four-digit resolution. Along with the approximately 650-subject first cohort, a separate validation cohort of 120 different subjects was used. A later genetic analysis used genome-wide SNP genotypes for about 60% of the roughly 700 donors, treating that subset as a discovery cohort. The study combined high-throughput TCR immunosequencing, statistical association of individual TCRs with disease status, and machine learning to predict cytomegalovirus infection status. The study aimed to test whether cataloging public T cell receptors could reveal signatures of past pathogen exposure. Rather than using new phenotypic data, the later analysis identified candidate immune exposures from TCR beta sequences and from how often those sequences occurred across donors. An early release covering 500 to 750 HLA-typed donors comprised roughly 300 gigabases of sequencing data and approximately 85 million unique TCR sequences. Every repertoire in the discovery cohort had been generated on one and the same sequencing platform. What the research found in general, with its limitations: Because counts were too low, roughly 16 rarely observed V segments, including chromosome 9 orphons, were excluded from the earlier analysis of a few hundred of the donors. At a false discovery rate of 0.05, a later analysis linked 16,951 TCR beta sequences to specific HLA alleles. Across donors, most TCR sequences were observed very rarely, whereas some public TCRs were present in many individuals. A further reported finding was that TCR beta sequences accurately predicted the HLA-A and HLA-B alleles for most subjects in the first cohort. In this cohort, only TCR beta chains were sequenced, and detectable features were limited by the absence of alpha or paired-chain data. In an earlier analysis of around 500 of the donors, most TCR beta V segments appeared in productive rearrangements about 87% or about 30% of the time, broadly matching IMGT annotations. Assigning TCR associations to individual alleles was difficult when HLA alleles, especially DR and DQ, strongly co-occurred. The classifier was reported to diagnose cytomegalovirus status with high specificity and sensitivity in both the original cohort and the validation cohort. According to a later analysis, most CMV-associated TCR beta chains appeared to be HLA-restricted, and the HLA associations seemed to be driven largely by CMV exposure. The 87-base-pair reads could not distinguish some IMGT-functional V segments, including TRBV6-2 and TRBV6-3, so those segments were excluded. Because some donors lacked HLA typing at each locus, the association tests relied only on the typed subset. Correlated functional status among segregating V segments might be attributable to linkage disequilibrium, but an unknown experimental factor could not be ruled out. In a later genetic analysis, a missense DCLRE1C variant was associated with V-gene and J-gene trimming of TCR beta chains, and the association was replicated in an independent cohort. The study gave a list of some 150 TCR beta chains associated with cytomegalovirus. In vitro tests confirmed that three of the cytomegalovirus-associated TCR beta chains recognize cytomegalovirus antigens. A later analysis reported that several top co-occurrence clusters appeared linked to parvovirus B19, influenza, CMV and Epstein-Barr virus. In a later analysis, the rate of TCR association differed among HLA loci, with DRB1 alleles having the most associated TCRs and HLA-C alleles having the fewest. For the cohort, immune exposure information was limited to CMV serostatus. According to a later genetic analysis, donors in an Asian-associated ancestry cluster had fewer N-insertions in productive TCRs than the approximately 630-donor mean. The authors suggested that the approach could potentially be generalized to other disease states and immunological phenotypes. A later analysis found that HLA-associated TCR beta chains were more clonally expanded and had lower generation probabilities than equally common non-associated chains. A group of highly shared sequence variants was considered likely to be a technical artifact of the sequencing pipeline. The presence/absence analyses assumed that sequencing depth was roughly uniform across donors, and that assumption may not be true.

The library was made by the immunoSEQ multiplex PCR assay. A mixture of 60 forward primers for TCR Vbeta segments and 13 reverse primers for TCR Jbeta segments was used in the multiplex PCR. A multiplex PCR assay on genomic DNA amplified the CDR3 region of rearranged TCR beta genes. The amplified TCR beta libraries were sequenced on the Illumina HiSeq System as 87-base-pair reads. The authors' pipeline ran thus. A later analysis counted approximately 76 million unique TCR beta chains across the roughly 700 repertoires, and 10 million to 11 million of these chains were shared by at least two donors. To remove PCR and sequencing errors, raw reads were error-corrected and collapsed into unique sequences using a nearest-neighbor algorithm that merged closely related sequences. Alignment of CDR3 sequences to IMGT reference sequences was used to assign V, D and J gene segments. For a sequence to be retained, at least a six-nucleotide match to both a V gene segment and a J gene segment was required. Rearrangements were called productive when the CDR3 lacked stop codons and stayed in frame with V and J; all others were non-productive. Following IMGT convention, CDR3 was defined as the stretch from the second conserved V-encoded cysteine up to the conserved J-encoded phenylalanine. The earlier analysis of about 590 of the donors excluded sequences that lacked an unambiguous match to a single V gene segment. An earlier analysis of over 450 of the donors classified V segments as functional when productive rearrangements were above 56.7% and as segregating when the standard deviation between donors was above 5%. A statistical classification framework was built to diagnose cytomegalovirus status from the catalog of TCR beta chain sequences. A later analysis assigned V and J genes by comparing TCR nucleotide sequences with IMGT/GENE-DB human TR gene sequences. The TCRdist pipeline was used in a later analysis to assign CDR3 sequences and most-parsimonious VDJ recombination scenarios. A later analysis defined each TCR beta chain by its CDR3 amino acid sequence plus V-gene family, and excluded reads lacking a unique V-gene family. To address suspected cross-contamination and a sequencing artifact, a later analysis removed 550 to 750 highly shared, low-generation-probability nucleotide sequences. A later analysis calculated a clonal expansion index for each public chain from normalized within-repertoire ranks of inferred template counts. Generation probabilities in a later analysis came from a VDJ recombination model fitted to out-of-frame rearrangements, and those results were checked against IGoR. In a later analysis, hypergeometric tests were used to score TCR-TCR, TCR-HLA and TCR-CMV co-occurrence, with a repertoire-size bias correction applied to TCR pairs. In a later analysis, false discovery rates were estimated by permuting HLA or CMV assignments 20 times. A later analysis grouped co-occurring TCRs with DBSCAN, adding TCRdist sequence similarity when clustering within HLA-allele-positive subsets. Repertoires with fewer than 30,000 or more than 120,000 public chains were left out of co-occurrence clustering, as were a handful of repertoires with anomalous nucleotide sharing. In TCRdb, the immuneACCESS table is reduced to in-frame sequences with V and J assigned. These tables do not hold every clone; where another copy was compared, an unresolved V gene accounts for under half, and the others remain unexplained. V and J calls and clone size are as listed in that table; D and trimming were resolved from the DNA. This sample lists around 120,000 clones; around 84% were detected once. The ten largest clones add up to roughly 2.5% of the sample.

In total, about 650 healthy bone marrow donors made up the cohort. Cohort members were all nominally healthy when sampled, although unrecorded immune exposures were likely present. The donor was CMV seronegative and was included in the group of about 400 seronegative cohort members. Every donor gave a peripheral blood sample, and the peripheral blood mononuclear cells from that sample were used for TCR beta sequencing. Genomic DNA extraction from the blood cell samples was performed with the Qiagen DNeasy Blood Extraction Kit. Including cysteine and phenylalanine, the CDR3 has 15 amino acids. Only CDR3 DNA is held: 45 bases, read in frame from base 1. Looking up the germline V gene yields CDR1 MNHEY and CDR2 SVGAGI.

The chain is encoded by TRBV6-5 joined to TRBJ2-5; 7 junctional bases match TRBD1. The tail of the sequence fits TRBJ2-7 better, so the J call may be wrong. The TCR was taken from a man between 45 and 60 years old in good health and CMV-seronegative. Sequencing was done on a sample of PBMCs. CDR3 protein: CASSPRWDRDYEQYF. The DNA is TGTGCCAGCAGTCCCCGGTGGGACAGAGACTACGAGCAGTACTTC.